The rows below give T cell receptor beta chains drawn from one sample of a study of blood T cells in healthy people across ages. MiXCR was run by TCRdb on the 5' RACE reads, yielding one entry per CDR3 protein. Among approximately 1,100,000 distinct CDR3 sequences listed, 45% were seen once. The source material was blood. Source of these receptors: an older woman in good health. Each CDR3 is given without its conserved first and last residue. The size field is filled for only some rows; it gives once, few, many or a size class.

CDR3	size	V	J
ASSMDSSGANVLT	.	TRBV19	TRBJ2-6
SVDLFTDTQY	.	TRBV29-1	TRBJ2-3
ASSPRTSNYGYT	.	TRBV9	TRBJ1-2
SGDRVYTDTQY	.	TRBV29-1	TRBJ2-3
ATSRLGQPRGTDTQY	.	TRBV15	TRBJ2-3
ASSMTPSGEETQY	.	TRBV7-7	TRBJ2-5
ASSPGTRSQETQY	.	TRBV5-1	.
ASSVGRQYTDTQY	.	TRBV5-1	TRBJ2-3
ASSRSFLAGVSDTQY	.	TRBV4-1	TRBJ2-3
ASSEVAQYGYT	few	TRBV6-1	TRBJ1-2
ASSFGIDYGYT	.	TRBV28	TRBJ1-2
ASSRSPGLADTDTQY	.	TRBV11-2	TRBJ2-3
ASSPYLGAQQTNYGYT	.	TRBV7-6	TRBJ1-2
ASSFGRELTTGETQY	few	TRBV5-1	TRBJ2-5
ASAGECNQPQH	.	TRBV21-1	TRBJ1-5
ASSSLAGAPSEQY	.	TRBV3-1	TRBJ2-7
ATSRGAGSGANVLT	few	TRBV15	TRBJ2-6
ASSRTGATRGANVLT	.	TRBV12-3/TRBV12-4	TRBJ2-6
SAGPGPVYEQY	.	TRBV29-1	TRBJ2-7
AWSRGAEPPYTQY	many	TRBV30	TRBJ2-3
ASRWTGTTDTQY	.	TRBV25-1	TRBJ2-3
ASSLKPSTGTINQPQH	.	TRBV7-6	TRBJ1-5
ASSLVGGPAGANVLT	once	TRBV7-8	TRBJ2-6
SVEGPTSGGSYEQY	.	TRBV29-1	TRBJ2-7
ASSQDTANRVNEQY	.	TRBV4-1	TRBJ2-7
SVLDNEQY	many	TRBV29-1	TRBJ2-5
ATSDTTGDETQY	few	TRBV24-1	TRBJ2-5
ASTQGGPLGTQY	.	TRBV28	TRBJ2-3
AISDRVKTQNYEQY	.	TRBV10-3	.
ASSKIRTSGEQY	.	TRBV11-2	TRBJ2-7
SGIPTTVYNEQF	few	TRBV20-1	TRBJ2-1
SAIPSGNQPQH	.	TRBV20-1	TRBJ1-5
SASSGNTDTQY	.	TRBV20-1	TRBJ2-3
SAPRGQDPTDTQY	.	TRBV20-1	TRBJ2-3
ASSQSMGVVDTQY	.	TRBV3-1	TRBJ2-3
ASSPPTGVYSYEQY	once	TRBV28	TRBJ2-7
ASRSWGVETQY	few	TRBV27	TRBJ2-5
ASSQDRRASGRAITDTQY	.	TRBV14	TRBJ2-3
ASSGQKVETQY	.	TRBV2	TRBJ2-5
ASSPLGGQGGGGYT	.	TRBV11-2	TRBJ1-2
ASSSRTGDTQY	.	TRBV7-2	TRBJ2-3
ASSLNAASTDRQY	.	TRBV7-9	TRBJ2-3
ASPGNTDTQY	few	TRBV25-1	TRBJ2-3
ASSVGTGMSNEQF	many	TRBV5-1	TRBJ2-1
ASSRGFYSNQPQH	.	TRBV28	TRBJ1-5
ASGVLNTQY	few	TRBV27	TRBJ2-3
ASSATAYEQY	few	TRBV27	TRBJ2-7
ASSHGGGPFDTQY	few	TRBV6-6	TRBJ2-3
SVPHTGTYSYEQY	.	TRBV29-1	TRBJ2-7
ASSAGTGMAYEQY	.	TRBV9	TRBJ2-7
ASSLGVASRQF	many	TRBV7-2	TRBJ2-1